This TCR beta chain was obtained from a study of CXCR3-negative and CXCR3-positive naive CD8 T cells. Study conclusions and caveats: Diversity was high in both naive subsets and much lower in memory cells. TRBV-TRBJ usage was similar across naive CXCR3 subsets but distinct in memory cells.

All TRB cDNA libraries came from 5' RACE performed with UMI labels. After re-calling the 5' RACE reads, TCRdb lists one entry per CDR3 protein, DNA absent. Its listing shows 65,000 to 85,000 distinct CDR3 sequences. The CDR3 contains 14 residues. CDR1 and CDR2 from the germline V gene are SGHVS and FNYEAQ. A remark on this clonotype: The antigen remains undetermined.

Researchers sorted roughly 310,000 cells of each CD8+ T cell subset in triplicate. The V call is TRBV7-6, the J call TRBJ2-5; TCRdb proposes TRBD1, but this gene call is untestable without DNA. Sequenced material: naive CXCR3- CD8+ T cells from blood. Subset indicated: CD45RO-CCR7+CD27+CD95- naive CD8+ T cells lacking CXCR3 (TNR3-). The source is a human donor in good health. Some clones in this sample may be carry-over from other donors' samples. The CDR3 loop reads CASSFGTGQETQYF.